The 13 T cell receptor beta chains below were found in one sample sequenced in a study of cytomegalovirus exposure and HLA in healthy donors. A multiplex PCR was run with 60 Vbeta primers and 13 Jbeta primers. The assay was immunoSEQ multiplex PCR, and TCRdb's table has in-frame clones only and misses some. The sample carries about 90,000 clones, 65% recorded once. The sample taken for sequencing was PBMCs. The receptors stem from a woman in her 50s in good health and CMV-seropositive.

The rearrangement uses TRBV2 and TRBJ1-6; TRBD1 agrees at 9 bases. The ends lost 1 base at V and 9 bases at J; junction bases unmatched: 4. The length of the CDR3 is 15 residues. CDR1 and CDR2 (germline): SNHLY, FYNNEI. The CDR3 DNA reads TGTGCCAGCAGTGAAGGGGGACAGGGCACTTCACCCCTCCACTTT. It is translated as CASSEGGQGTSPLHF.

Only a few counts were recorded for this clone. The chain links TRBV6-5 to TRBJ2-7, with 8 bases fitting TRBD1. Trimming at V came to 5 bases and at J to 0 bases, leaving 6 bases not matched to a gene. From germline, CDR1 is MNHEY and CDR2 SVGAGI. This CDR3 region has 15 residues. CDR3 protein: CASSPPQGDSYEQYF. The CDR3 DNA reads TGTGCCAGCAGTCCCCCACAGGGGGACTCCTACGAGCAGTACTTC.

Details on this clone: One end of the junction fails to match germline, which may point to a read error. Distinct nucleotide sequences in the sample also encode this CDR3. The chain has TRBV11-2 and TRBJ1-5, with D hard to call. Germline values: CDR1 SGHAT, CDR2 FQNNGV. CDR3 size: 13 residues. The CDR3 is CASSLWAGQPQHF. The CDR3 nucleotides read TGTGCCAGTAGCTTATGGGCAGGACAGCCCCAGCATTTT.

This sequence joins TRBV28 and TRBJ2-5; 7 nucleotides match TRBD1. The CDR3 loop spans 15 amino acids. After removal of 4 bases from V and 0 bases from J, the junction contained 5 bases not matched to a gene. Germline CDR1 is MDHEN and CDR2 is SYDVKM. The CDR3 region has the DNA TGTGCCAGCAGTTCGAGGGGGCAGTACCAAGAGACCCAGTACTTC. It is translated as CASSSRGQYQETQYF.

The V and J genes are TRBV7-9 and TRBJ1-2; TRBD1 might be the D (5 bases). Looked up from germline, CDR1 is SEHNR and CDR2 is FQNEAQ (reference sequence). Trimming shortened V by 8 bases and J by 6 bases, and 13 bases separated the two germline ends. This CDR3 is 12 amino acids long. The CDR3 DNA sequence: TGTGCCAGCGGGGACGGCGGGGATGGCTACACCTTC. Translating gives CASGDGGDGYTF.

This chain uses TRBV2 with TRBJ2-7, with 8 nucleotides matching TRBD1. The CDR3 is made up of 14 amino acids. The V gene's germline CDR1 is SNHLY and CDR2 FYNNEI. Unmatched junction bases numbered 9, after V lost 8 bases and J lost 3 bases. In nucleotides, the CDR3 is TGTGCCAGCCGACCCGGGACAGGCCTCTACGAGCAGTACTTC. Encoded protein: CASRPGTGLYEQYF.

There are a few counts of this clone. V and J are TRBV2 and TRBJ1-2, with no clear D. This CDR3 is 14 amino acids long. The V and J ends lost 4 bases and 0 bases respectively, with 9 bases between them. CDR1 is SNHLY, CDR2 FYNNEI, per germline. For the CDR3, the DNA is TGTGCCAGCAGTGTGGTTACAGCTAACTATGGCTACACCTTC. As protein: CASSVVTANYGYTF.

This clone was seen only a few times. The J gene is TRBJ2-7, the V gene TRBV7-6, with 8 bases aligning to TRBD2. Per germline, CDR1 SGHVS and CDR2 FNYEAQ. This CDR3 has 15 amino acids. Trimming took 5 bases from V and 2 from J; bases not matched to a gene: 8. CDR3 sequence (DNA): TGTGCCAGCAGCCGAGCCGCGGGGGGTCCCTACGAGCAGTACTTC. Its protein product is CASSRAAGGPYEQYF. The complete variable domain, with remaining parts taken from reference TRBV7-6 and TRBJ2-7, reads GAGVSQSPRYKVTKRGQDVALRCDPISGHVSLYWYRQALGQGPEFLTYFNYEAQQDKSGLPNDRFSAERPEGSISTLTIQRTEQRDSAMYRCASSRAAGGPYEQYFGPGTRLTVT.

The table lists this clone with a few counts. V usage is TRBV6-5 and J usage is TRBJ1-2, with TRBD1 matching 7 bases. Germline V CDR1 and CDR2: MNHEY, SVGAGI. Germline trimming cut 3 bases from V and 7 bases from J; bases unmatched to any gene: 8. This CDR3 has 14 residues. DNA for the CDR3: TGTGCCAGCAGTTATTCGAGACAGGGACTTGGCTACACCTTC. Translating it yields CASSYSRQGLGYTF.

The chain uses TRBV2 and TRBJ1-1, with D hard to call. This CDR3 comprises 14 residues. From germline, CDR1 is SNHLY and CDR2 FYNNEI. Trimming left V 3 bases short and J 6 bases short, with 14 bases between. CDR3 in amino acids: CASSEEGWAAEAFF. DNA of the CDR3: TGTGCCAGCAGTGAGGAGGGTTGGGCGGCTGAAGCTTTCTTT.

The chain employs TRBV19 and TRBJ2-2; D is perhaps TRBD1 (5 bases). V shed 3 bases and J shed 8 bases, with 16 bases lying between them. The V gene's germline CDR1 is LNHDA and CDR2 SQIVND (reference sequence). CDR3 length equals 15 residues. CDR3: CASSIEQGLRGELFF. Here the CDR3 DNA reads TGTGCCAGTAGTATTGAGCAGGGTCTACGGGGGGAGCTGTTTTTT.

Only a few counts were recorded for this clone. CDR3 sequence (DNA): TGTGCCAGCAGTAGGACTTGGGGCGAGCAGTACTTC. Translating gives CASSRTWGEQYF. The gene calls are TRBV28 and TRBJ2-7; a possible D gene is TRBD2 (5 bases). This CDR3 comprises 12 residues. CDR1 MDHEN and CDR2 SYDVKM come from the germline V gene. V was cut by 5 bases and J by 6 bases, with 11 bases left in between.

The chain employs TRBV7-2 and TRBJ1-6; TRBD1 matches 7 bases. J lost 5 bases, V lost 5 bases, and 6 bases had no gene match. Germline CDR1 and CDR2: SGHTA and FQGNSA. The CDR3 is made up of 15 amino acids. The CDR3 DNA follows: TGTGCCAGCAGCCTGATAGACAGGGATAATTCACCCCTCCACTTT. Protein sequence: CASSLIDRDNSPLHF.